This TCR beta chain was captured by sequencing in a study of cytomegalovirus exposure and HLA in healthy donors. Donors showed nominal health when sampled, although they likely had unrecorded immune exposures. The PCR had 60 Vbeta and 13 Jbeta primers. Using immunoSEQ multiplex PCR, the repertoire was profiled, and TCRdb retains in-frame clones only, with some absent. This sample yields roughly 130,000 clones, of which approximately 68% are seen a single time; about 1.5% belongs to the top ten. V shed 3 bases and J 7 bases; nucleotides not matched to a gene: 7. The CDR3 has 16 residues. CDR1 and CDR2 (germline): LNHNV, YYDKDF (reference sequence).

The sequenced material came from PBMCs. V and J are TRBV15 and TRBJ2-1, with 12 bases matching TRBD2. The clonotype originates from a man younger than 45 in good health and CMV-seropositive. Here the CDR3 DNA reads TGTGCCACCAGCAGTAGACTAGCGGGAGATTGGAATGAGCAGTTCTTC. This translates into CATSSRLAGDWNEQFF.